This T cell receptor (beta chain) originates from a study of radiotherapy plus CTLA-4 blockade in lung cancer. Looking at the study overall: Disease control was achieved by less than 40% of patients, and objective responses by 15% to 20%. Study-level results: After treatment with radiotherapy plus ipilimumab, TCR clones that came from the tumor expanded in blood. Interferon-beta and early blood T cell clone dynamics reportedly predicted response best.

The CDR3 spans 15 residues. CDR1 SNHLY and CDR2 FYNNEI come from the germline V gene. Unmatched junction bases numbered 6, after V lost 5 bases and J lost 3 bases. Each patient with chemo-refractory metastatic non-small-cell lung cancer was treated with focal radiation plus CTLA-4 blockade using ipilimumab. Some clones are missing from TCRdb's copy, which holds only in-frame ones; the method was immunoSEQ multiplex PCR. The sample lists tens of thousands of clones, approximately 80% occurring once. For this clone: Its antigen is still unknown.

The chain recombines TRBV2 with TRBJ2-2, with TRBD1 matching 7 bases. This specimen consisted of peripheral blood, obtained from a patient treated with radiotherapy plus ipilimumab. This receptor was obtained from a human donor with non-small cell lung cancer who had stable disease on radiotherapy plus ipilimumab. The DNA of the CDR3 is TGTGCCAGCAGTCTCGACAGGGTGGACACCGGGGAGCTGTTTTTT. Protein product: CASSLDRVDTGELFF.